These T cell receptor beta chains were read from a single sample in a study of T-cell memory formation after mild COVID-19. In TCRdb, the 5' RACE reads were re-called with MiXCR into one record per CDR3 protein. The top ten hold 12% of the sample, which has roughly 620,000 distinct CDR3 sequences, under 20% seen once. What was sequenced was PBMCs or a T cell subset sorted from them (not recorded which). All receptors derive from an adult woman who had mild COVID-19 (a few samples of this study predate the infection). Cell type and time point are not known. Each CDR3 is given with its conserved first and last residue. A D gene is named only where the DNA matches it firmly. Size values are once, few and many counts, or a class for expanded clones, and some rows have none.

clone_size,d_call,v_call,j_call,cdr3_nt,cdr3_aa
few,-,TRBV7-6,TRBJ2-1,TGTGCCAGCAGCTTCGATACAGTCGGGATCGGGGGTGAGCAGTTCTTC,CASSFDTVGIGGEQFF
few,-,TRBV11-1,TRBJ2-7,TGTGCCAGCAGCTTATTTGGCGGCGAGGTGTATCGCGAGCAGTACTTC,CASSLFGGEVYREQYF
-,-,TRBV9,TRBJ2-7,TGTGCCAGCAGCTCAAGGGACGGCCCTCTCTACGAGCAGTACTTC,CASSSRDGPLYEQYF
-,-,TRBV7-3,TRBJ2-1,TGTGCCAGCAGCTTAGGTTCAGGGCCCGCGTATGAGCAGTTCTTC,CASSLGSGPAYEQFF
few,-,TRBV12-3/TRBV12-4,TRBJ2-1,TGTGCCAGCAGTTGGGCGGGCCACTACAATGAGCAGTTCTTC,CASSWAGHYNEQFF
-,-,TRBV6-1,TRBJ1-1,TGTGCCAGCAAGGGGGGGTGGAACACTGAAGCTTTCTTT,CASKGGWNTEAFF
few,-,TRBV30,TRBJ1-6,TGTGCCTGGAGTGAGGGGGGGTCCGGATCACCCCTCCACTTT,CAWSEGGSGSPLHF
-,-,TRBV20-1,TRBJ2-4,TGCAGTGCTAGTTTGGCAGGGGCCAAAAACATTCAGTACTTC,CSASLAGAKNIQYF
few,-,TRBV2,TRBJ2-3,TGTGCCAGCAGTTGGTCGACTAGTAAAAACACAGATACGCAGTATTTT,CASSWSTSKNTDTQYF
once,-,TRBV7-9,TRBJ1-1,TGTGCCAGCAGCTCAAGCGGCAGATCCATGAACACTGAAGCTTTCTTT,CASSSSGRSMNTEAFF
-,TRBD1,TRBV24-1,TRBJ1-2,TGTGCCACCAGTGATCCACAGGGGGCGGACCTCTATGGCTACACCTTC,CATSDPQGADLYGYTF
-,-,TRBV30,TRBJ1-2,TGTGCCTGGAGTGTCGGGGGGGCTTCCGGCTACACCTTC,CAWSVGGASGYTF
-,-,TRBV9,TRBJ2-3,TGTGCCAGCAGCGGCGGGACCACGAGAGATACGCAGTATTTT,CASSGGTTRDTQYF
few,-,TRBV19,TRBJ1-1,TGTGGCAGTAGTATAGATGAGAACACTGAAGCTTTCTTT,CGSSIDENTEAFF
-,TRBD2,TRBV7-2,TRBJ2-7,TGTGCCAGCAGCTCCTGGACTAGCGGGGATTACGAGCAGTACTTC,CASSSWTSGDYEQYF
many,TRBD1,TRBV29-1,TRBJ2-3,TGCAGCGTTGAAGGGGGACAGCCAACGACAGATACGCAGTATTTT,CSVEGGQPTTDTQYF
-,TRBD1,TRBV7-6,TRBJ2-3,TGTGCCAGCAGCCACCTCTTCTCTGGTATAGGGGGCGCTTTTACAGATACGCAGTATTTT,CASSHLFSGIGGAFTDTQYF
-,-,TRBV5-6,TRBJ1-5,TGTGCCAGCAGCTTGGGAACGGTGTTGGGCCAGCATTTT,CASSLGTVLGQHF
-,TRBD1,TRBV4-3,TRBJ1-3,TGCGCCAGCAGCCAAGGGTTCCGGGACAGGGTTCTTTCTGGAAACACCATATATTTT,CASSQGFRDRVLSGNTIYF
few,-,TRBV18,TRBJ1-1,TGTGCCAGCTCACCTATGAACAGCCTGAACACTGAAGCTTTCTTT,CASSPMNSLNTEAFF
many,TRBD2,TRBV29-1,TRBJ2-1,TGCAGCGGGACTAGCAAACACAATGAGCAGTTCTTC,CSGTSKHNEQFF
few,TRBD2,TRBV4-1,TRBJ2-2,TGCGCCAGCAGCCCGAAAGGCCGGCGGACTAGCGCCGGGGAGCTGTTTTTT,CASSPKGRRTSAGELFF
-,TRBD1,TRBV14,TRBJ2-7,TGTGCCAGCAGCCAACCCTGGGACAGCCCCTACGAGCAGTACTTC,CASSQPWDSPYEQYF
-,-,TRBV10-2,TRBJ1-2,TGCGCCAGCAGTGAACCGGGCATAGACTATGGCTACACCTTC,CASSEPGIDYGYTF
few,-,TRBV6-1,TRBJ2-7,TGTGCCAGCAGTCCCTTAAGCTATATGGACGAGCAGTACTTC,CASSPLSYMDEQYF
few,-,TRBV24-1,TRBJ2-3,TGTGCCACCAGTGATTTATCGGGGGTAGGCACAGATACGCAGTATTTT,CATSDLSGVGTDTQYF
-,TRBD2,TRBV2,TRBJ2-5,TGTGCCACCCCCCGGACTAGCGGGCAAGAGACCCAGTACTTC,CATPRTSGQETQYF
-,-,TRBV7-9,TRBJ1-2,TGTGCCAGCAGCTTAGGAGAGGGAATTGATGGCTACACCTTC,CASSLGEGIDGYTF
-,-,TRBV5-6,TRBJ1-4,TGTGCCAGCAGCTTGGCCAGCGGGGGCGGTGAAAAACTGTTTTTT,CASSLASGGGEKLFF